This T cell receptor (beta chain) appears in the sequencing data of a study of graft-versus-host responses after intestinal transplantation. Findings and limits, study-wide: Early post-transplant HvG declines were associated with peak circulating GvH clone levels.

In its sample, this clone was seen a few times. Its cognate antigen is unknown. Method: immunoSEQ multiplex PCR; TCRdb's copy keeps in-frame clones and lacks some. The table shows just under 100,000 clones, with more than 80% occurring only once. The V gene's germline CDR1 is ENHRY and CDR2 SYGVKD. The CDR3 has 13 amino acids. Trimming removed 4 bases at V and 1 base at J, with 7 bases between. The rearrangement links TRBV10-3 to TRBJ1-1; no definite D call. This TCR was recovered from a human patient who received an intestinal transplant, so some T cells may come from the graft donor. The sample consisted of PBMCs, taken approximately 420 days after intestinal transplant. The CDR3, as DNA: TGTGCCATCAGTGTACAGTCGAACACTGAAGCTTTCTTT. Translated, it gives CAISVQSNTEAFF.